These T cell receptor beta chains were read from a single sample in a study of cytomegalovirus exposure and HLA in healthy donors. Measured with immunoSEQ multiplex PCR; TCRdb has only the in-frame clones, and not every one. The sample holds about 150,000 clones; more than 70% are singletons and the top ten take approximately 2%. Sequences were obtained from PBMCs. The receptor source for this set is a human donor in good health. Both conserved end residues are part of each CDR3. D genes are given only for firm matches. The size of a clone is reported for some rows only, either as once, few or many, or as a class for expanded clones.

size: once; D: TRBD2; V: TRBV19; J: TRBJ2-7; DNA: TGTGCCAGTAGTATCCCCGTGGGTTTAGCGGGGGTCCCCTACGAGCAGTACTTC; CDR3: CASSIPVGLAGVPYEQYF
size: NA; D: TRBD2; V: TRBV9; J: TRBJ2-1; DNA: TGTGCCAGCAGTTCAGCACGAACCAGCGGGGGAATTCGCAATGAGCAGTTCTTC; CDR3: CASSSARTSGGIRNEQFF
size: NA; D: NA; V: TRBV6-6; J: TRBJ2-3; DNA: TGTGCCAGCAGTTACTCGGGGGCGCTCGCAGATACGCAGTATTTT; CDR3: CASSYSGALADTQYF
size: NA; D: TRBD2; V: TRBV9; J: TRBJ2-1; DNA: TGTGCCAGCAGCGTAGGAGGGACGGTGACTAGCGGGAATGAGCAGTTCTTC; CDR3: CASSVGGTVTSGNEQFF
size: NA; D: NA; V: TRBV6-5; J: TRBJ1-1; DNA: TGTGCCAGCAGTTACTCAGATCAGGGGAGGGGAGAAGCTTTCTTT; CDR3: CASSYSDQGRGEAFF
size: NA; D: NA; V: TRBV25-1; J: TRBJ1-1; DNA: TGTGCCAGCAGTGAAAATGGGGCAAAAGCTTTCTTT; CDR3: CASSENGAKAFF
size: NA; D: TRBD2; V: TRBV27; J: TRBJ2-2; DNA: TGTGCCACCCGGTTAGCGGGGAGGGGCACCGGGGAGCTGTTTTTT; CDR3: CATRLAGRGTGELFF
size: NA; D: NA; V: TRBV2; J: TRBJ2-3; DNA: TGTGCCAGCAGTCTGACAGATACGCAGTATTTT; CDR3: CASSLTDTQYF
size: NA; D: TRBD1; V: TRBV28; J: TRBJ1-1; DNA: TGTGCCAGCAGTCACAGGGGCGGCGCCGCTGAAGCTTTCTTT; CDR3: CASSHRGGAAEAFF
size: once; D: TRBD1; V: TRBV5-4; J: TRBJ1-6; DNA: TGTGCCAGCAGTTACGTCGGTTGGGGACAGGGAAATTCACCCCTCCACTTT; CDR3: CASSYVGWGQGNSPLHF
size: NA; D: TRBD1; V: TRBV7-2; J: TRBJ2-1; DNA: TGTGCCAGCAGCATGACAGGGGGCAAATCCTACAATGAGCAGTTCTTC; CDR3: CASSMTGGKSYNEQFF
size: NA; D: NA; V: TRBV11-3; J: TRBJ2-1; DNA: TGTGCCAGCAGCTTTTACGGGAGCGATGAGCAGTTCTTC; CDR3: CASSFYGSDEQFF
size: once; D: TRBD1; V: TRBV4-1; J: TRBJ1-2; DNA: TGCGCCAGCAGCCAAACACAGGGGGCGTTATTTAACTATGGCTACACCTTC; CDR3: CASSQTQGALFNYGYTF
size: NA; D: NA; V: TRBV10-3; J: TRBJ2-3; DNA: TGTGCCATCAGAGGGGCTAGTTTGATGATAACAGATACGCAGTATTTT; CDR3: CAIRGASLMITDTQYF
size: NA; D: TRBD1; V: TRBV29-1; J: TRBJ1-2; DNA: TGCAGCGTTATAACAGGGGGAGGGGATGGCTACACCTTC; CDR3: CSVITGGGDGYTF
size: NA; D: TRBD1; V: TRBV6-1; J: TRBJ2-4; DNA: TGTGCCAGCAGTCCTCGGGACAGCAAAAACATTCAGTACTTC; CDR3: CASSPRDSKNIQYF
size: NA; D: TRBD2; V: TRBV13; J: TRBJ2-3; DNA: TGTGCCAGCAGCGGAGAGGTGCTAGCGGGGGGGCCTCCCACAGATACGCAGTATTTT; CDR3: CASSGEVLAGGPPTDTQYF
size: NA; D: NA; V: TRBV27; J: TRBJ1-6; DNA: TGTGCCAGCAGCTCACCTTCGGGGTATTCACCCCTCCACTTT; CDR3: CASSSPSGYSPLHF